This entry lists 16 T cell receptor beta chains sequenced from one sample in a study of T-cell reconstitution after alpha-beta-depleted transplantation in children. As it was prepared, the TCRbeta library received unique molecular identifiers. TCRdb re-called the PCR reads with MiXCR, one entry per CDR3 protein. The data show just over 950,000 distinct CDR3 sequences, about 29% seen once. The material sequenced was PBMCs, mostly from graft donor cells, taken 360 days after TCRalphabeta/CD19-depleted stem cell transplant. The source is a boy under two years old who had a stem cell transplant for SCID, so the T cells may come from the graft donor.

This clonotype was picked up many times. The chain joins TRBV12-3 or TRBV12-4 to TRBJ1-5; D is ambiguous. The CDR3 sequence is 14 residues long. Trimming took off 6 bases at V and 5 bases at J, with 14 bases between the two ends. The CDR3 nucleotides read TGTGCCAGCAGCCCGGTAGGGTGGTATCAGCCCCAGCATTTT. It encodes CASSPVGWYQPQHF.

This chain links TRBV7-9 with TRBJ1-1, with no clear D. Between the trimmed V and J ends, which lost 1 base and 4 bases, there was a span of 10 bases. The CDR3 has 14 residues. Germline CDR1 reads SEHNR; CDR2 reads FQNEAQ (reference sequence). DNA for the CDR3: TGTGCCAGCAGCTTAGAGGTCCGGACCACTGAAGCTTTCTTT. It encodes CASSLEVRTTEAFF.

This chain links TRBV20-1 with TRBJ2-3; a possible D gene is TRBD1 (6 bases). The CDR3 loop spans 14 amino acids. The germline V gene has CDR1 DFQATT and CDR2 SNEGSKA (reference sequence). The V gene lost 5 bases and the J gene lost 4 bases, with 16 bases spanning the gap. The CDR3 DNA reads as TGCAGTGCTTTTTCGTTGACAGGTTCAGATACGCAGTATTTT. Its translation: CSAFSLTGSDTQYF.

The chain uses TRBV6-1 and TRBJ2-3, with 13 bases matching TRBD2. With 6 bases clipped from V and 7 bases from J, the junction kept 10 bases outside the gene matches. Germline CDR1 is MNHNS and CDR2 is SASEGT. The CDR3 extends over 16 amino acids. The CDR3 DNA is TGTGCCAGCAGACTACTAGCGGGGGGGATAGTAAATACGCAGTATTTT. Its translation is CASRLLAGGIVNTQYF.

In its sample, this clonotype was seen a few times. V usage is TRBV5-1 and J usage is TRBJ2-5; perhaps TRBD2 as D (5 bases). The V end was cut by 4 bases, the J end by 2 bases, with 12 bases between. This CDR3 contains 14 residues. Germline values: CDR1 SGHRS, CDR2 YFSETQ. The DNA for the CDR3 is TGCGCCAGCAGCCCCCTAGCTAAACAAGAGACCCAGTACTTC. It specifies CASSPLAKQETQYF.

The rearrangement links TRBV27 to TRBJ2-7; D is perhaps TRBD2 (5 bases). Germline values: CDR1 MNHEY, CDR2 SMNVEV (reference sequence). This CDR3 is 12 amino acids long. V dropped 3 bases and J dropped 6 bases, with 9 bases sitting between them. The CDR3 DNA follows: TGTGCCAGCAGTTTTAGGGCGGGCGAGCAGTACTTC. Translated, it gives CASSFRAGEQYF.

This clonotype was detected a few times. V usage is TRBV20-1 and J usage is TRBJ1-1; no clear D gene. CDR3 size: 18 residues. CDR1 DFQATT and CDR2 SNEGSKA come from the germline V gene (reference sequence). Trimming pared 0 bases from V and 0 bases from J, leaving 20 bases between. CDR3 amino acids: CSARDLGSRPSMNTEAFF. The DNA of the CDR3 is TGCAGTGCTAGAGATCTAGGGAGCCGGCCCTCCATGAACACTGAAGCTTTCTTT.

This clonotype turned up a few times. The V and J genes are TRBV4-3 and TRBJ2-3; no reliable D call. V lost 1 base, J lost 4 bases, and 12 bases lay in between. Germline lookup yields CDR1 LGHNA and CDR2 YSLEER. The CDR3 length is 15 residues. Written as DNA, the CDR3 is TGCGCCAGCAGCCAAGTTACCGTATCCCCAGATACGCAGTATTTT. Protein: CASSQVTVSPDTQYF.

The chain is built from TRBV6-2 or TRBV6-3 and TRBJ2-7; D is unresolved. Germline-derived CDR1 and CDR2 are MNHEY and SVGEGT. Trimming removed 7 bases from V and 0 bases from J, with 16 bases in between. This CDR3 spans 15 amino acids. The CDR3 DNA reads as TGTGCCAGCAATAAGATGAACACACTCTCCTACGAGCAGTACTTC. Translated: CASNKMNTLSYEQYF.

This clonotype was seen only a few times. This rearrangement joins TRBV4-2 to TRBJ2-2; perhaps TRBD1 as D (5 bases). The CDR3 totals 17 residues. The V and J ends lost 0 bases and 2 bases respectively, with 13 bases between them. Looked up from germline, CDR1 is LGHNA and CDR2 is YNFKEQ. DNA for the CDR3: TGTGCCAGCAGCCAAGATCTGGGGCGGAGCAACACCGGGGAGCTGTTTTTT. Protein: CASSQDLGRSNTGELFF.

This rearrangement joins TRBV7-1 to TRBJ2-1, with 9 bases aligning to TRBD1. TRBV7-1 has ORF status, its function being uncertain. Trimming took 3 bases from V and 3 from J; bases not matched to a gene: 3. There are 15 residues in the CDR3. The chain's CDR3 is CASSSRTGDYNEQFF. CDR3 DNA: TGTGCCAGCAGCTCGAGGACAGGGGACTACAATGAGCAGTTCTTC.

The CDR3 coding sequence is TGCAGTGCTAGTTCCGGGGGATGGACTGAAGCTTTCTTT. This encodes CSASSGGWTEAFF. V usage is TRBV20-1 and J usage is TRBJ1-1; D is perhaps TRBD1 (5 bases). From germline, CDR1 is DFQATT and CDR2 SNEGSKA (reference sequence). With 3 bases removed from V and 5 bases from J, the gap between germline ends came to 13 bases. The CDR3 has 13 amino acids.

V gene TRBV28 combines with J gene TRBJ2-5, with 9 bases identical to TRBD2. This CDR3 is 16 amino acids long. The V and J ends lost 1 base and 2 bases, in that order; junction bases with no gene match: 5. Germline-derived CDR1 and CDR2 are MDHEN and SYDVKM. CDR3 protein: CASSLSQRGDQETQYF. The DNA of the CDR3 is TGTGCCAGCAGTTTATCCCAGCGGGGGGATCAAGAGACCCAGTACTTC.

This clonotype came up a few times. The chain is built from TRBV20-1 and TRBJ2-1; possibly TRBD1 for D (6 bases). The CDR3 runs 15 residues. V lost 1 base and J 0 bases, leaving 10 bases between the germline ends. The germline gives CDR1 DFQATT, CDR2 SNEGSKA (reference sequence). The DNA for the CDR3 is TGCAGTGCTAGAGGGACGGACAGCTCCTACAATGAGCAGTTCTTC. Residues: CSARGTDSSYNEQFF.

This chain joins TRBV5-1 and TRBJ1-1, with a possible D match to TRBD1 (5 bases). The CDR3 totals 15 residues. Trimming removed 4 bases from V and 1 base from J, with 14 bases in between. Germline assignment: CDR1 SGHRS and CDR2 YFSETQ. DNA for the CDR3: TGCGCCAGCAGCCCTCAGGGACGGGAGAACACTGAAGCTTTCTTT. It encodes CASSPQGRENTEAFF. The full variable domain, with the rest looked up from reference TRBV5-1 and TRBJ1-1, is KAGVTQTPRYLIKTRGQQVTLSCSPISGHRSVSWYQQTPGQGLQFLFEYFSETQRNKGNFPGRFSGRQFSNSRSEMNVSTLELGDSALYLCASSPQGRENTEAFFGQGTRLTVV.

The gene calls are TRBV6-2 or TRBV6-3 and TRBJ2-2; no clear D. CDR1 MNHEY and CDR2 SVGEGT come from the germline V gene. V lost 1 base and J lost 4, with 10 bases in between. The CDR3 length is 15 residues. Here the CDR3 DNA reads TGTGCCAGCAGTTACTTCGTCTCGAGCACCGGGGAGCTGTTTTTT. Its protein product is CASSYFVSSTGELFF.